The clone carrying this T cell receptor (beta chain) was observed a handful of times. This entry comes from a study of PD-1 blockade in mismatch repair-deficient tumors. About the study: All were previously treated, progressing patients with eleven to twelve mismatch repair-deficient cancer types.

TCRs were sequenced from a few patients responding to pembrolizumab. Measured with immunoSEQ multiplex PCR; TCRdb has only the in-frame clones, and not every one. The sample consists of some 110,000 clones, over 60% of them appearing once. The CDR3 totals 11 residues. Germline V gives CDR1 ENHRY, CDR2 SYGVKD. Trimming cost V 10 bases and J 6 bases, with 12 bases left between them. This sequence originates from an adult with mismatch repair-deficient cancer. The specimen comprised peripheral blood, sampled 60 weeks after starting pembrolizumab. This chain connects TRBV10-3 to TRBJ1-2, with a tentative D call TRBD1 (6 bases). In DNA form, the CDR3 reads TGTGCCAACAGGGAGAACGATGGCTACACCTTC. It codes for CANRENDGYTF.